This TCR beta chain comes out of a study of T cell responses to AZD1222 COVID-19 vaccine. Turning to the study itself: Second-dose intervals of approximately 4 or approximately 12 weeks were pooled.

Study-wide results and caveats: Spike was spanned by vaccine-associated CD4 TCRs, with dominance at 160-218 and 743-854. No day 14 peak samples; only post-peak repertoires were characterized.

The table came from immunoSEQ multiplex PCR; TCRdb's copy has only in-frame clones and leaves some out. The profile shows approximately 130,000 clones, roughly 93% of them singletons. As regards this clone: Its target is not known.

The CDR3 is 13 residues long. V dropped 3 bases and J dropped 3 bases, with 6 bases sitting between them. Germline CDR1 reads SNHLY; CDR2 reads FYNNEI. This clonotype originated in an adult in good health. This specimen consisted of peripheral blood, obtained on day 0 of AZD1222 vaccination. The chain employs TRBV2 and TRBJ1-5, with D uncertain. The CDR3 reads CASSDGINQPQHF. CDR3 DNA: TGTGCCAGCAGTGACGGAATCAATCAGCCCCAGCATTTT.